This TCR beta chain was found in a study of shared clonotypes between healthy human individuals. Regarding the study as a whole: Represented diversity (both genetic and exposure-history) was limited by the small number of donors. Generally, naive subsets (rather than memory subsets) showed larger estimated richness. Sorted-subset sequencing, rarefaction showed, was incomplete despite large depth.

Germline loops: CDR1 DFQATT, CDR2 SNEGSKA (reference sequence). The CDR3 sequence is 11 residues long. V dropped 3 bases and J dropped 6; count of bases not matched to a gene: 0. On this clone itself: The antigen is undetermined. Other DNA sequences in this specimen translate into the identical CDR3.

The method was immunoSEQ multiplex PCR; TCRdb's version includes in-frame clones alone and lacks a portion of them. The data contain 2 million to 2.5 million clones, just under 95% of them singletons. The source material was naive CD4+ T cells from PBMCs. Regarding subset: CD45RA+ positively selected. This clonotype was sampled from a man younger than 35 in good health. Some clones in this sample may be carry-over from other donors' samples. The chain uses TRBV20-1 and TRBJ1-2; TRBD1 matches at 8 bases. CDR3 in DNA: TGCAGTGCTAGGGACAGGGATGGCTACACCTTC. This codes for CSARDRDGYTF.